The TCR beta chain described here comes from a study of identical twins. This clonotype was picked up a small number of times. Its antigen is undetermined. CDR1 SQVTM and CDR2 ANQGSEA come from the germline V gene. CDR3 size: 13 residues. Trimming removed 7 bases at V and 3 bases at J, with 13 bases between. Overall study findings and caveats: Interpretation of the results relied on cross-sectional statistical analysis and not on following the same donors. Zero-insertion analyses were open to partial confounding by invariant MAIT and iNKT cells.

TCRdb reprocessed the 5' RACE reads via MiXCR and lists one record per CDR3 protein. Among about 690,000 distinct CDR3 sequences listed, around 20% were seen once. The data were also submitted as part of a second study, on T cells expressing NK-cell markers. As that report states: The HCMV specificity of the expanded NKG2C+ T cell clones stayed unresolved.

This clonotype originated in a woman in her late teens or twenties in good health. The sequencing input was PBMCs. The chain links TRBV29-1 to TRBJ1-5, with TRBD1 as a possible D gene (6 bases). DNA for the CDR3: TGCAGCGCCGGTTGGGGGGCCAATCAGCCCCAGCATTTT. This translates into CSAGWGANQPQHF.